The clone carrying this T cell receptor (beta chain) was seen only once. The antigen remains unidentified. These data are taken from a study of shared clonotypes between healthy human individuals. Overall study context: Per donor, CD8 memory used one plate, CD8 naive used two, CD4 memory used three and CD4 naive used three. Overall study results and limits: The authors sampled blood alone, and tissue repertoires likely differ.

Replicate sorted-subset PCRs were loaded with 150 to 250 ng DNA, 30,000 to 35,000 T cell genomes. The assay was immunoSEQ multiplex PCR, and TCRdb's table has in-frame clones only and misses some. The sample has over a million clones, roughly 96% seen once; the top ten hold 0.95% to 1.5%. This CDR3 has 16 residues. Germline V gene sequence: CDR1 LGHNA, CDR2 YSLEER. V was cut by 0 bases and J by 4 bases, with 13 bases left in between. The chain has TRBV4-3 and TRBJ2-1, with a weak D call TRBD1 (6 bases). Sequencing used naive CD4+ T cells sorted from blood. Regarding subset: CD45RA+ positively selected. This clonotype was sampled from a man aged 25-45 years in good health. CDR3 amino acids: CASSQDLGGWYNEQFF. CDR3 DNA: TGCGCCAGCAGCCAAGATCTTGGGGGCTGGTACAATGAGCAGTTCTTC.